The entry that follows covers one TCR beta chain sequence. Under the authors' procedure: Reference gene primer amplification gave estimated nucleated cell counts. Produced via immunoSEQ multiplex PCR; TCRdb's table is partial and in-frame only. V and J calls and clone size are copied from that table; D and trimming were computed from the DNA. The sample yields about 140,000 clones, approximately 88% seen once. The sample is drawn from a study of blood T cell repertoires in COVID-19. Study-wide context: Whether acute or convalescent, the COVID-19 samples came from the United States, Italy and Spain. From T cells, B-cell-depleted T cells, or PBMCs came the material, which was cDNA or gDNA.

Germline-derived CDR1 and CDR2 are MNHNS and SASEGT. This CDR3 has 15 residues. J lost 6 bases, V lost 3 bases, and 9 bases had no gene match. The receptor was derived from a man aged 60-69 years with active or convalescent COVID-19. The rearrangement uses TRBV6-1 and TRBJ2-3, with 7 bases aligning to TRBD2. The sample taken for sequencing was peripheral blood. The CDR3 reads CASSERGGPRDTQYF. The CDR3 DNA is TGTGCCAGCAGTGAGAGGGGAGGGCCTAGGGATACGCAGTATTTT.